Each of the 24 T cell receptor beta chains below was sequenced from the same sample in a study of CD8 T cells in Susac syndrome. After extraction with the RNeasy kit, about 0.45 to 1 ug of the RNA was reverse transcribed using random hexamers. TCRdb ran MiXCR on the immunoSEQ multiplex PCR reads and lists one entry per CDR3 protein. The sample comprises fewer than 200,000 distinct CDR3 sequences, around 94% of which are singletons, and approximately 0.11% rests with the top ten. Material for sequencing was CD4+ T cells from PBMCs. The receptors stem from a human donor with Susac syndrome.

The chain recombines TRBV3-1 with TRBJ2-2; D gene unclear. There are 13 residues in the CDR3. V was trimmed by 4 bases and J by 3 bases, leaving 6 bases between them. Per germline, CDR1 LGHDT and CDR2 YNNKEL (reference sequence). CDR3 DNA: TGTGCCAGCAGCCGGTTTTACACCGGGGAGCTGTTTTTT. Its translation is CASSRFYTGELFF.

The rearrangement links TRBV4-1 to TRBJ2-5; no reliable D call. Germline values: CDR1 MGHRA, CDR2 YSYEKL. This CDR3 contains 16 residues. The V end was cut by 1 base, the J end by 5 bases, with 17 bases between. In DNA form, the CDR3 reads TGCGCCAGCAGCCAAGGCATCCCCATCGGCGAGGAGACCCAGTACTTC. This encodes CASSQGIPIGEETQYF.

The chain is built from TRBV6-5 and TRBJ1-6; possible D gene TRBD1, 6 bases. The CDR3 is made up of 12 amino acids. CDR1 MNHEY and CDR2 SVGAGI come from the germline V gene. Trimming removed 7 bases from V and 7 bases from J, with 8 bases in between. In DNA form, the CDR3 reads TGTGCCAGCAACAGGGCCAATTCACCCCTCCACTTT. Translation gives CASNRANSPLHF.

As DNA, the CDR3 is TGCAGCGTTCAAAGACAGTCAGAAGCTTTCTTT. Amino acids: CSVQRQSEAFF. The J gene is TRBJ1-1, the V gene TRBV29-1; possibly TRBD1 for D (5 bases). This CDR3 contains 11 residues. Between the trimmed V and J ends, which lost 5 bases and 8 bases, there was a span of 12 bases. Germline V gives CDR1 SQVTM, CDR2 ANQGSEA.

The chain is built from TRBV10-2 and TRBJ2-7; TRBD2 might be the D (5 bases). The germline V gene encodes CDR1 WSHSY and CDR2 SAAADI. Trimming removed 0 bases at V and 5 bases at J, with 8 bases between. This CDR3 has 13 residues. The DNA of the CDR3 is TGCGCCAGCAGTGAGTCGAGAGGGAACGAGCAGTACTTC. It specifies CASSESRGNEQYF.

The chain joins TRBV5-4 to TRBJ2-5; no clear D gene. Germline lookup yields CDR1 SGHNT and CDR2 YYREEE (reference sequence). The CDR3 runs to 12 residues. Trimming removed 4 bases from V and 5 bases from J, with 9 bases in between. The chain's CDR3 is CASSPFQETQYF. DNA for the CDR3: TGTGCCAGCAGCCCGTTTCAGGAGACCCAGTACTTC.

Points on this clonotype: At one of its ends the junction is not consistent with the germline gene, which may arise from a read error. The rearrangement joins TRBV4-2 to TRBJ1-5; the D is unclear. The germline V gene encodes CDR1 LGHNA and CDR2 YNFKEQ. The CDR3 length is 12 residues. Written as DNA, the CDR3 is TGTGCCAGCAGCAAAGAAAATCAGCCCCAGCATTTT. It is translated as CASSKENQPQHF.

The rearrangement uses TRBV25-1 and TRBJ1-3; D is unresolved. Trimming cost V 1 base and J 4 bases, with 11 bases left between them. Germline CDR1 MGHDK, CDR2 SYGVNS. The CDR3 has 15 residues. In DNA, the CDR3 is TGTGCCAGCAGTGAATGGCGGGGTAACGGAAACACCATATATTTT. Amino acids: CASSEWRGNGNTIYF. The full variable domain, in which reference TRBV25-1 and TRBJ1-3 provide the parts outside the CDR3, is EADIYQTPRYLVIGTGKKITLECSQTMGHDKMYWYQQDPGMELHLIHYSYGVNSTEKGDLSSESTVSRIRTEHFPLTLESARPSHTSQYLCASSEWRGNGNTIYFGEGSWLTVV.

This clonotype was recorded once. The V call is TRBV14, the J call TRBJ1-1; TRBD1 is a possible D gene (6 bases). The CDR3 is 15 residues long. V was clipped by 0 bases and J by 2 bases, with 10 bases between them. From germline, CDR1 is SGHDN and CDR2 FVKESK. CDR3 nucleotides: TGTGCCAGCAGCCAAGACCAGGGGTTCAACACTGAAGCTTTCTTT. Translating it yields CASSQDQGFNTEAFF.

The chain is built from TRBV7-2 and TRBJ2-1, with 7 bases identical to TRBD1. The CDR3 is 15 residues long. CDR1 is SGHTA and CDR2 is FQGNSA in the germline V gene. The J segment lost 2 bases and the V segment lost 5 bases, leaving 6 bases of the junction unmatched. CDR3 coding DNA: TGTGCCAGCAGCCCAAATAGGGGGCCCTACAATGAGCAGTTCTTC. Translating gives CASSPNRGPYNEQFF. Variable domain in full (rest from reference TRBV7-2 and TRBJ2-1): GAGVSQSPSNKVTEKGKDVELRCDPISGHTALYWYRQSLGQGLEFLIYFQGNSAPDKSGLPSDRFSAERTGGSVSTLTIQRTQQEDSAVYLCASSPNRGPYNEQFFGPGTRLTVL.

The chain combines TRBV5-1 with TRBJ2-1; 9 bases agree with TRBD2. V was pared by 0 bases and J by 5 bases, with 3 bases of the junction left unmatched. Germline CDR1 reads SGHRS; CDR2 reads YFSETQ. The CDR3 covers 15 residues. Here the CDR3 reads CASSLALAGHNEQFF. Here the CDR3 DNA reads TGCGCCAGCAGCTTGGCTCTAGCGGGACACAATGAGCAGTTCTTC. The full variable domain, with the rest looked up from reference TRBV5-1 and TRBJ2-1, is KAGVTQTPRYLIKTRGQQVTLSCSPISGHRSVSWYQQTPGQGLQFLFEYFSETQRNKGNFPGRFSGRQFSNSRSEMNVSTLELGDSALYLCASSLALAGHNEQFFGPGTRLTVL.

The chain couples TRBV6-5 to TRBJ2-2; TRBD2 matches at 11 bases. Trimming removed 1 base from V and 4 bases from J; junction bases left unmatched: 8. This CDR3 is 18 amino acids long. Germline CDR1 MNHEY, CDR2 SVGAGI. The CDR3 region is CASSYFSASGGFTGELFF. The CDR3 region has the DNA TGTGCCAGCAGTTACTTCTCCGCTAGCGGGGGGTTCACCGGGGAGCTGTTTTTT.

The gene calls are TRBV5-1 and TRBJ2-1; TRBD2 matches at 12 bases. The V gene end was trimmed by 0 bases and the J gene end by 6 bases; junction bases not matched to a gene: 7. Germline CDR1 is SGHRS and CDR2 is YFSETQ. This CDR3 contains 17 residues. Written as DNA, the CDR3 is TGCGCCAGCAGCTTGGGATCTAGCGGGGGGGCCGCCAATGAGCAGTTCTTC. Its protein is CASSLGSSGGAANEQFF.

V and J are TRBV18 and TRBJ2-7; D not resolved. The CDR3 length is 14 residues. In germline, CDR1 is KGHSH, CDR2 LQKENI. V was shortened by 8 bases and J by 0 bases, with 14 bases between the two germline ends. CDR3 protein: CASATSLTSYEQYF. DNA of the CDR3: TGTGCCAGCGCTACTTCGTTGACCTCCTACGAGCAGTACTTC.

The V gene is TRBV19, the J gene TRBJ2-1; D is undetermined. Looked up from germline, CDR1 is LNHDA and CDR2 is SQIVND (reference sequence). The V and J ends lost 7 bases and 6 bases respectively, with 4 bases between them. The CDR3 runs 10 residues. The CDR3 region is CASTLNEQFF. The CDR3 DNA follows: TGTGCCAGTACCCTCAATGAGCAGTTCTTC.

The genes are TRBV6-6 and TRBJ1-5; TRBD1 is a possible D gene (5 bases). The germline V and J ends were trimmed by 6 bases and 2 bases, with 17 bases remaining between them. Germline V gene lookup returns CDR1 MNHNY and CDR2 SVGAGI (reference sequence). The CDR3 contains 16 residues. The DNA of the CDR3 is TGTGCCAGCAGAATGCGTGGAAGGGGAGGCAATCAGCCCCAGCATTTT. This sequence encodes CASRMRGRGGNQPQHF.

On this clonotype itself: A junction boundary mismatches the germline segment, possibly from a read error. V usage is TRBV20-1 and J usage is TRBJ2-5; 11 bases are a match to TRBD2. The CDR3 totals 15 residues. The germline V gene encodes CDR1 DFQATT and CDR2 SNEGSKA (reference sequence). The CDR3, as DNA: TGCAGTGCTCGAGATAGCGGGGGGGCGGGAGAGACCCAGTACTTC. This codes for CSARDSGGAGETQYF.

The V and J genes are TRBV7-6 and TRBJ1-6, with D possibly matching TRBD1 (6 bases). CDR1 is SGHVS, CDR2 FNYEAQ, per germline. The ends were cut back, 6 bases at V and 5 bases at J, with 14 bases in the middle. CDR3 length equals 15 residues. In DNA form, the CDR3 reads TGTGCCAGCAGAAAGAGGACAGCACATAATTCACCCCTCCACTTT. It specifies CASRKRTAHNSPLHF. The full variable domain, rest sourced from reference TRBV7-6 and TRBJ1-6, is GAGVSQSPRYKVTKRGQDVALRCDPISGHVSLYWYRQALGQGPEFLTYFNYEAQQDKSGLPNDRFSAERPEGSISTLTIQRTEQRDSAMYRCASRKRTAHNSPLHFGNGTRLTVT.

The chain combines TRBV12-3 or TRBV12-4 with TRBJ1-5; D gene ambiguous. The CDR3 consists of 13 residues. Trimming removed 6 bases at V and 6 bases at J, with 12 bases between. CDR3 region: CASSYDPRQPQHF. CDR3 DNA sequence: TGTGCCAGCAGCTATGATCCCCGTCAGCCCCAGCATTTT.

This sequence joins TRBV2 and TRBJ2-7; 8 nucleotides match TRBD1. The germline CDR1 and CDR2 sequences are SNHLY and FYNNEI. The J segment lost 6 bases and the V segment lost 2 bases, leaving 9 bases of the junction unmatched. CDR3 size: 15 residues. In nucleotides, the CDR3 is TGTGCCAGCAGTGAATTGTCAGGGGGCTTCGCCGAGCAGTACTTC. It translates to CASSELSGGFAEQYF.

The rearrangement links TRBV30 to TRBJ1-1; no firm D call. This CDR3 has 15 residues. The V end lost 2 bases, the J end lost 1 base, and 14 bases lay between the germline ends. The germline V gene has CDR1 GTSNPN and CDR2 SVGIG (reference sequence). CDR3 nucleotide sequence: TGTGCCTGGAGTCCATCCCAAGGGTGGAACACTGAAGCTTTCTTT. Translated, it gives CAWSPSQGWNTEAFF. Using reference TRBV30 and TRBJ1-1 for the parts outside the CDR3, the full variable domain is SQTIHQWPATLVQPVGSPLSLECTVEGTSNPNLYWYRQAAGRGLQLLFYSVGIGQISSEVPQNLSASRPQDRQFILSSKKLLLSDSGFYLCAWSPSQGWNTEAFFGQGTRLTVV.

This sequence joins TRBV18 and TRBJ2-7, with 7 bases lining up with TRBD2. The CDR3 totals 12 residues. Trimming removed 7 bases from V and 5 bases from J; junction bases left unmatched: 5. Germline V gene sequence: CDR1 KGHSH, CDR2 LQKENI. CDR3 sequence reads: CASCPGGHEQYF. CDR3 nucleotide sequence: TGTGCCAGCTGTCCGGGGGGACACGAGCAGTACTTC. The full variable domain, with the rest looked up from reference TRBV18 and TRBJ2-7, is NAGVMQNPRHLVRRRGQEARLRCSPMKGHSHVYWYRQLPEEGLKFMVYLQKENIIDESGMPKERFSAEFPKEGPSILRIQQVVRGDSAAYFCASCPGGHEQYFGPGTRLTVT.

This clonotype was seen once. The chain recombines TRBV19 with TRBJ2-7; the D gene is possibly TRBD1 (5 bases). Trimming shortened V by 5 bases and J by 2 bases, and 13 bases separated the two germline ends. The length of the CDR3 is 14 residues. The germline V gene encodes CDR1 LNHDA and CDR2 SQIVND (reference sequence). DNA for the CDR3: TGTGCCAGTAGTGCCCCACAGGCAACCTACGAGCAGTACTTC. It yields the protein CASSAPQATYEQYF.

In its sample, this clonotype was seen once. The CDR3 region is CSETGRDGYTF. For the CDR3, the DNA is TGCAGCGAAACAGGGAGGGATGGCTACACCTTC. The chain carries TRBV29-1 and TRBJ1-2; TRBD1 is a possible D gene (6 bases). This CDR3 has 11 residues. Germline V gene data show CDR1 as SQVTM and CDR2 as ANQGSEA. Trimming removed 7 bases from V and 6 bases from J, with 12 bases in between.